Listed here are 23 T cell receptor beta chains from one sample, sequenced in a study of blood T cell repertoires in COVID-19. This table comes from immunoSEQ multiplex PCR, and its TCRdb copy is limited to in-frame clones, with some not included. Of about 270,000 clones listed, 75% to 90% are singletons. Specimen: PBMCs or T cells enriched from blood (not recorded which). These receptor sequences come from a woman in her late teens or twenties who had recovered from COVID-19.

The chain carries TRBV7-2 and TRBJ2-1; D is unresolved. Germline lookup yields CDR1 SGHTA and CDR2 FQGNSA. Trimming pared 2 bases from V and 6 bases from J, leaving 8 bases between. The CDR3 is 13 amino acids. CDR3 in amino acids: CASSLNGFNEQFF. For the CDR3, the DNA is TGTGCCAGCAGCTTAAACGGGTTCAATGAGCAGTTCTTC.

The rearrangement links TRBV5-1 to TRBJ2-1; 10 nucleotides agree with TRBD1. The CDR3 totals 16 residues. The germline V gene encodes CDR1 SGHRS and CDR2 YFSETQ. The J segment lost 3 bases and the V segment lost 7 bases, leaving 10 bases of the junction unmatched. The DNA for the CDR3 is TGCGCCAGCGCTGGGGGGACAGGGGAAGGCTACAATGAGCAGTTCTTC. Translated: CASAGGTGEGYNEQFF.

The chain's CDR3 is CASSASGTGVVSTEAFF. DNA of the CDR3: TGTGCCAGCAGCGCCTCCGGGACAGGGGTAGTAAGCACTGAAGCTTTCTTT. The V gene is TRBV9, the J gene TRBJ1-1; 10 bases fit TRBD1. J lost 4 bases, V lost 3 bases, and 12 bases had no gene match. Germline V gives CDR1 SGDLS, CDR2 YYNGEE. The CDR3 spans 17 residues.

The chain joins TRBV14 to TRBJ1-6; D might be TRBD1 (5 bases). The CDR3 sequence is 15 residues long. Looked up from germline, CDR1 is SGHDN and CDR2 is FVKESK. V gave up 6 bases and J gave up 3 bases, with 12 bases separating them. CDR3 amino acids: CASSHTGSYNSPLHF. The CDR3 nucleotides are TGTGCCAGCAGTCATACAGGAAGCTATAATTCACCCCTCCACTTT.

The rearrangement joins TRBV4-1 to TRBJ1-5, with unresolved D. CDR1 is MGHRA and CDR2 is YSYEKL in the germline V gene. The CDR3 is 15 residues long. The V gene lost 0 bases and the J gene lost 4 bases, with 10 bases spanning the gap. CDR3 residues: CASSQDSAVNQPQHF. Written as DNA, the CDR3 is TGCGCCAGCAGCCAAGATTCGGCGGTAAATCAGCCCCAGCATTTT.

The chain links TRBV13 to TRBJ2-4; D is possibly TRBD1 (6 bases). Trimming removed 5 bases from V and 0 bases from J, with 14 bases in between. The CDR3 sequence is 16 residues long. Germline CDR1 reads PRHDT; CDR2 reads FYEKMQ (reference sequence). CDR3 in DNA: TGTGCCAGCAGCCCACAACAGGGATTAGCCAAAAACATTCAGTACTTC. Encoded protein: CASSPQQGLAKNIQYF.

The CDR3 DNA follows: TGTGCCAGCAGCTCCGGGATGCAATACGCTGAAGCTTTCTTT. Translating it yields CASSSGMQYAEAFF. This chain links TRBV5-4 with TRBJ1-1; D gene ambiguous. The ends were cut back, 3 bases at V and 6 bases at J, with 15 bases in the middle. Germline V gene sequence: CDR1 SGHNT, CDR2 YYREEE (reference sequence). This CDR3 has 14 amino acids.

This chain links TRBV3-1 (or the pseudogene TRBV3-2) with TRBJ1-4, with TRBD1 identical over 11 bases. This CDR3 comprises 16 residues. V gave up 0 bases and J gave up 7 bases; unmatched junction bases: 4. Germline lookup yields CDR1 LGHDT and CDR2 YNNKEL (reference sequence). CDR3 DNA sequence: TGTGCCAGCAGCCAAGATTACGGGACAGGGGGTGAAAAACTGTTTTTT. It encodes CASSQDYGTGGEKLFF.

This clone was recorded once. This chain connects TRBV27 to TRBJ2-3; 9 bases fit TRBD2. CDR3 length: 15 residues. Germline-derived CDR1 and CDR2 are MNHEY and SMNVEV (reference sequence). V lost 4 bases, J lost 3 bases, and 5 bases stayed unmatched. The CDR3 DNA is TGTGCCAGCAGTTCCGGCGGGGGGGCGACAGATACGCAGTATTTT. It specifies CASSSGGGATDTQYF.

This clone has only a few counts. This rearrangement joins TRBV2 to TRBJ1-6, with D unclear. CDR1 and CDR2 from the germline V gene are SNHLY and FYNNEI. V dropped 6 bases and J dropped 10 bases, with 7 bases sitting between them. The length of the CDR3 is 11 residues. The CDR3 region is CASSRESPLHF. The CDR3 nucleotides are TGTGCCAGCAGCCGAGAATCACCCCTCCACTTT.

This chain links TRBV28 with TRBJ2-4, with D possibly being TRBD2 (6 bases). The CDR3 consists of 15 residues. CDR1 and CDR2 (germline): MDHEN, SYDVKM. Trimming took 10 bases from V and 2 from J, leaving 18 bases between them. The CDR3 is CAISIGGVTKNIQYF. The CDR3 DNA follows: TGTGCCATTTCCATCGGGGGTGTAACCAAAAACATTCAGTACTTC.

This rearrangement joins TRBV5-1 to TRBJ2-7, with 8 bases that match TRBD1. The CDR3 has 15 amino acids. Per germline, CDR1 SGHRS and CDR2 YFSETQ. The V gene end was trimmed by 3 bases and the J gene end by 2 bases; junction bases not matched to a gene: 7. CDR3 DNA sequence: TGCGCCAGCAGCTGGGCCCCGGGACAGGCCTACGAGCAGTACTTC. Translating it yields CASSWAPGQAYEQYF.

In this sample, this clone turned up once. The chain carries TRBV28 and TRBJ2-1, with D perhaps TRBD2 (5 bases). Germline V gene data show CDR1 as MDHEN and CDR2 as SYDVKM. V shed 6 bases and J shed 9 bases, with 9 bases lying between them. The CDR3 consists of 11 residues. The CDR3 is CASRAGVEQFF. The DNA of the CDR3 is TGTGCCAGCAGGGCCGGGGTTGAGCAGTTCTTC.

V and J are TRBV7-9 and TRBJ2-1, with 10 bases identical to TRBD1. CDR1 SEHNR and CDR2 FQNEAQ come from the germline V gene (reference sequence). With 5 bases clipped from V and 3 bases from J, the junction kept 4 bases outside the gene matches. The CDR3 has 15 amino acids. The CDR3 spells CASSPGQGYYNEQFF. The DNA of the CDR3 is TGTGCCAGCAGCCCGGGACAGGGGTACTACAATGAGCAGTTCTTC. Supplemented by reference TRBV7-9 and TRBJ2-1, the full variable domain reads DTGVSQNPRHKITKRGQNVTFRCDPISEHNRLYWYRQTLGQGPEFLTYFQNEAQLEKSRLLSDRFSAERPKGSFSTLEIQRTEQGDSAMYLCASSPGQGYYNEQFFGPGTRLTVL.

The CDR3 DNA follows: TGTGCCAGCAGCGCCCCGGGGGGGGTATACGAAGCTTTCTTT. Amino acids: CASSAPGGVYEAFF. This chain connects TRBV5-4 to TRBJ1-1, with D maybe TRBD1 (5 bases). The V end lost 4 bases, the J end lost 8 bases, and 18 bases lay between the germline ends. This CDR3 region has 14 residues. The germline V gene has CDR1 SGHNT and CDR2 YYREEE (reference sequence).

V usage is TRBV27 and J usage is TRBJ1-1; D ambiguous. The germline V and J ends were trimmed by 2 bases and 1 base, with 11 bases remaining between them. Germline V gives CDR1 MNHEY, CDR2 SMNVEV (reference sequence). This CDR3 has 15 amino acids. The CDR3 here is CASSLRRDWNTEAFF. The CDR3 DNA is TGTGCCAGCAGTTTACGTAGAGATTGGAACACTGAAGCTTTCTTT.

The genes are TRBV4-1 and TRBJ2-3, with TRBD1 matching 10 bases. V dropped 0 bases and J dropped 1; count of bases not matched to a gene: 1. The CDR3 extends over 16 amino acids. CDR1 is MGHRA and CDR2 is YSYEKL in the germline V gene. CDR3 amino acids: CASSQEGTGGTDTQYF. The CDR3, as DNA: TGCGCCAGCAGCCAAGAGGGGACAGGGGGCACAGATACGCAGTATTTT.

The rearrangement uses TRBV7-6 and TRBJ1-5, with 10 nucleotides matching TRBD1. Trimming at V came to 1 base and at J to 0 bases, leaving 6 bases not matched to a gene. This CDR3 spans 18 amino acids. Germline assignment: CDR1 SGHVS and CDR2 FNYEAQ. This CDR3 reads CASSLGTGGGYSNQPQHF. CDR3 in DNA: TGTGCCAGCAGCTTAGGGACAGGGGGAGGGTATAGCAATCAGCCCCAGCATTTT.

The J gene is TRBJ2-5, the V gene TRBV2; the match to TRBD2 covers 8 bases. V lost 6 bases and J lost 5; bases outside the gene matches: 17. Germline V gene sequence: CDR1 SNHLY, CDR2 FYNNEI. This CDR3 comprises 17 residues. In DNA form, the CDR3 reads TGTGCCAGCAGGGGCTTCTCTGTTAGCGGGGAGAGGGAGACCCAGTACTTC. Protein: CASRGFSVSGERETQYF.

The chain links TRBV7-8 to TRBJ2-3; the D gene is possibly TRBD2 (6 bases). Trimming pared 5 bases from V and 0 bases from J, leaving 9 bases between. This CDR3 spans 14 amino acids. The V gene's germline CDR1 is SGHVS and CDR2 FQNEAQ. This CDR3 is CASSPGTSTDTQYF. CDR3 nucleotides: TGTGCCAGCAGCCCCGGGACTAGCACAGATACGCAGTATTTT.

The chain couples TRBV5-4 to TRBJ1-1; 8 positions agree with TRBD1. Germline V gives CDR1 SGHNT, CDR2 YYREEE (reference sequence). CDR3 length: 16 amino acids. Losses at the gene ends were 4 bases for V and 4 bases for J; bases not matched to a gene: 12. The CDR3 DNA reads TGTGCCAGCAGCGGAGTCCCAGGGGGCCTAGCCACTGAAGCTTTCTTT. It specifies CASSGVPGGLATEAFF.

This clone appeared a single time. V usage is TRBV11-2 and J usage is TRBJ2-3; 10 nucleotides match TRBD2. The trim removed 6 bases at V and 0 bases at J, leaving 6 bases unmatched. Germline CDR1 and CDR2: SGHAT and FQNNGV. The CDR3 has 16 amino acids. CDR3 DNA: TGTGCCAGCAGGTCGATGACTAGCGGGAGCACAGATACGCAGTATTTT. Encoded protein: CASRSMTSGSTDTQYF.

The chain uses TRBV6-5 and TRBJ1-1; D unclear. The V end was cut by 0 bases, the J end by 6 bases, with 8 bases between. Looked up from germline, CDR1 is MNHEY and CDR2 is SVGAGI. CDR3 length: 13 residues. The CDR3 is CASSYSVGAEAFF. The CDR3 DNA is TGTGCCAGCAGTTACTCTGTGGGCGCTGAAGCTTTCTTT.